The T cell receptor beta chain under discussion was sequenced for a study of T cell repertoires in aging, cancer and after chemotherapy. Amplification of TCR beta used genomic DNA extracted from peripheral blood. The CDR3 runs 12 residues. Trimming pared 3 bases from V and 9 bases from J, leaving 12 bases between. Germline CDR1 is GTSNPN and CDR2 is SVGIG (reference sequence). Multiplex touch-down PCR with TRB-A/B primers amplified rearranged V-D-J TRB sequences. From the multiplex PCR reads, TCRdb called clonotypes with MiXCR, one entry per CDR3 protein. Counted here are over a thousand distinct CDR3 sequences, around 20% occurring once; the ten biggest clones make up 35% to 40%.

The origin of this receptor is a human donor with a solid tumor. The V call is TRBV30, the J call TRBJ1-5; possible D gene TRBD1, 6 bases. Source material: blood. CDR3 in amino acids: CAWSRKGGPQHF. The CDR3 nucleotides read TGTGCCTGGAGCAGAAAAGGGGGGCCCCAGCATTTT.